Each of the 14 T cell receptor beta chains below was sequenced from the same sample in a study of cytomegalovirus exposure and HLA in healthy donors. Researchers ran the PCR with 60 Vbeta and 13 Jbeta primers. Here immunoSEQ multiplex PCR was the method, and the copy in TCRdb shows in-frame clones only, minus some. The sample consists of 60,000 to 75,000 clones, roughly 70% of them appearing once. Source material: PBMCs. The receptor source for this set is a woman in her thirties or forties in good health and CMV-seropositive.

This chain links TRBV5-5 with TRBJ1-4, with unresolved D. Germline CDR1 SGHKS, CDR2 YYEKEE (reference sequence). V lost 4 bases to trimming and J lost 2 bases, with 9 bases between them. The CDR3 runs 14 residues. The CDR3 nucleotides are TGTGCCAGCAGCCGGGCGGGGACTAATGAAAAACTGTTTTTT. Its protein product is CASSRAGTNEKLFF.

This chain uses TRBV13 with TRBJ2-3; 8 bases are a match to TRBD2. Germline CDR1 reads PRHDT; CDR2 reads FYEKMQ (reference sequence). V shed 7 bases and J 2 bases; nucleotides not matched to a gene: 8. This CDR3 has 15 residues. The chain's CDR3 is CASNLGLAYTDTQYF. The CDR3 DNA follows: TGTGCCAGCAACCTAGGACTAGCCTACACAGATACGCAGTATTTT.

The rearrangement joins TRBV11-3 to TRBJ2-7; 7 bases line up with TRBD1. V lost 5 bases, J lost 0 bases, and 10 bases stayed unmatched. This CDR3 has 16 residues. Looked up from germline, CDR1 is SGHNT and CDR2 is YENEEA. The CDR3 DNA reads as TGTGCCAGCAGCGCCAGACAGGGATTGCTCTCCTACGAGCAGTACTTC. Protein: CASSARQGLLSYEQYF.

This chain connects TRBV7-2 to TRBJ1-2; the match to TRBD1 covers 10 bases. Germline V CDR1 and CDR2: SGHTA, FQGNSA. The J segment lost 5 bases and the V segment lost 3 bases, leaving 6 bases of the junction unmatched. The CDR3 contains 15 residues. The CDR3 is CASSFDRGREYGYTF. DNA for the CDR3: TGTGCCAGCAGCTTCGACAGGGGGCGGGAGTATGGCTACACCTTC.

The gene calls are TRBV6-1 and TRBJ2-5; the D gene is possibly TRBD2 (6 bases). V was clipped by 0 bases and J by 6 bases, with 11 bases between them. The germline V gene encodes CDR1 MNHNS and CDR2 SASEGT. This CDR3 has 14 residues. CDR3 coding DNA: TGTGCCAGCAGTGAAGCCAGGGCGGGGCAGACCCAGTACTTC. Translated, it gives CASSEARAGQTQYF.

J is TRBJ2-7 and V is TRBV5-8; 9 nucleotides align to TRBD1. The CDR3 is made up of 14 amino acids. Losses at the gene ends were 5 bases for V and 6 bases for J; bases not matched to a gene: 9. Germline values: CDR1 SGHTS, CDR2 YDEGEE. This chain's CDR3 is CASSYPGTGSEQYF. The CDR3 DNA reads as TGTGCCAGCAGTTATCCCGGGACAGGGTCCGAGCAGTACTTC.

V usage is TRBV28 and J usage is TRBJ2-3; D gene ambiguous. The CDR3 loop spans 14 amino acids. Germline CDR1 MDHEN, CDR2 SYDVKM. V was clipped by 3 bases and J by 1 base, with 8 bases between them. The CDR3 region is CASSFLAGTDTQYF. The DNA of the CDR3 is TGTGCCAGCAGTTTTTTAGCTGGCACAGATACGCAGTATTTT.

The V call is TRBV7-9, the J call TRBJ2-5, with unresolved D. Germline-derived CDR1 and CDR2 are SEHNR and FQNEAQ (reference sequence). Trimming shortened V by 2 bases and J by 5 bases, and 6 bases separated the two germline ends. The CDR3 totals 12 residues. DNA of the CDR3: TGTGCCAGCAGCTTATCTGGCGAGACCCAGTACTTC. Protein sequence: CASSLSGETQYF.

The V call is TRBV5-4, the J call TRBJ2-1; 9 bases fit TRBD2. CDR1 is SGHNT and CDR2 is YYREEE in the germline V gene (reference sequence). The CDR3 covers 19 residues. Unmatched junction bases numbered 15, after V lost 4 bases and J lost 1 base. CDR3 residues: CASSQTNLTSGYSYNEQFF. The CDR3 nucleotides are TGTGCCAGCAGCCAAACCAACTTAACTAGCGGGTATTCCTACAATGAGCAGTTCTTC.

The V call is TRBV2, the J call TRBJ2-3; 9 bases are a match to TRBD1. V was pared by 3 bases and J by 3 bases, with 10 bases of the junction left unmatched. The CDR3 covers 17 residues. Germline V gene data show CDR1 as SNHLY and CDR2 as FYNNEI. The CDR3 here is CASSDQVLGQGTDTQYF. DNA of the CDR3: TGTGCCAGCAGTGACCAGGTCCTGGGACAGGGTACAGATACGCAGTATTTT.

CDR3 sequence (DNA): TGCGCCAGCAGCTCCCAGGGGGTTGGTGAAAAACTGTTTTTT. This translates into CASSSQGVGEKLFF. V gene TRBV5-1 combines with J gene TRBJ1-4, with 7 bases lining up with TRBD1. The CDR3 runs to 14 residues. CDR1 SGHRS and CDR2 YFSETQ come from the germline V gene. J gave up 7 bases and V 3 bases, and 6 bases lay outside the gene matches.

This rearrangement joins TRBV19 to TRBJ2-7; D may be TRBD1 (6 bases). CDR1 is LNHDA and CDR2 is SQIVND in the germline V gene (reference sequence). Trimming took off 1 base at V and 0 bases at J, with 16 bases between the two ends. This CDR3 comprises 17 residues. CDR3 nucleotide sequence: TGTGCCAGTAGTATAGCATCAGGGGCCTTTGCCTCCTACGAGCAGTACTTC. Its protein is CASSIASGAFASYEQYF.

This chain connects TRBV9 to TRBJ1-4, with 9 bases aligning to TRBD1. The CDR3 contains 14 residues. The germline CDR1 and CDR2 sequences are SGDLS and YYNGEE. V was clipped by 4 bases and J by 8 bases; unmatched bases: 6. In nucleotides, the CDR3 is TGTGCCAGCAGCTTACAGGGGGCGCGGGAAAAACTGTTTTTT. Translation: CASSLQGAREKLFF.

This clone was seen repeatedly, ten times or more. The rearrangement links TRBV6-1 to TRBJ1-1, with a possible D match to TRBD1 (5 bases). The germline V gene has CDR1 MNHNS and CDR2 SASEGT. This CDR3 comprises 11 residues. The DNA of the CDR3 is TGTGCTTGCGGGGGTAGAGCTGAAGCTTTCTTT. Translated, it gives CACGGRAEAFF.